Listed below are T cell receptor beta chains from one sample, sequenced in a study of T cell repertoires in cytomegalovirus infection. TCRdb re-called the reads through MiXCR, storing one row per CDR3 protein. Among roughly 500,000 distinct CDR3 sequences listed, roughly a third were seen once. These receptors' targets are unknown. This sample comprised cultured PBMCs, obtained from culture after CMV antigen stimulation. These receptors came from a human donor in good health (CMV status not recorded). Some clones in this sample may be carry-over from other donors' samples. Each CDR3 is given with its conserved first and last residue. The order of the fields is V gene, clone size, D gene, J gene, CDR3 DNA, CDR3 protein. D genes are given only for firm matches. Size values are once, few and many counts, or a class for expanded clones, and some rows have none.

TRBV6-6,NA,TRBD1,TRBJ1-2,TGTGCCAGCAGTTACCTGCTAGGACAGGAAATGGGCTATGGCTACACCTTC,CASSYLLGQEMGYGYTF
TRBV7-3,NA,NA,TRBJ2-5,TGTGCCAGCAGCTTTTCCGGCGCGGCCCAGTACTTC,CASSFSGAAQYF
TRBV7-2,many,NA,TRBJ1-1,TGTGCCAGCAGCTTACAACCGGGCGGGAACACTGAAGCTTTCTTT,CASSLQPGGNTEAFF
TRBV20-1,NA,NA,TRBJ2-3,TGCAGTGCTCAGACGGCAGATACGCAGTATTTT,CSAQTADTQYF
TRBV4-1,NA,TRBD1,TRBJ1-6,TGCGCCAGCAGCGAGGACAGGGACAAACTCCACTTT,CASSEDRDKLHF
TRBV27,NA,NA,TRBJ2-6,TGTGCCAGCAGTGCGCCGGGACCGAGCTCTGGGGCCAACGTCCTGACTTTC,CASSAPGPSSGANVLTF
TRBV12-3/TRBV12-4,NA,NA,TRBJ1-2,TGTGCCAGCAGCGCCCCAGGAGTCTACACCTTC,CASSAPGVYTF
TRBV20-1,once,TRBD2,TRBJ2-3,TGCAGTGCTAGAGTCCTAGCGGGAGAGCCATCCTCTAGCACAGATACGCAGTATTTT,CSARVLAGEPSSSTDTQYF
TRBV5-1,few,TRBD1,TRBJ1-2,TGCGCCAGCAGCGCGGGACAGGGAGGTGGCTACACCTTC,CASSAGQGGGYTF
TRBV19,NA,TRBD2,TRBJ2-7,TGTGCCAGTAGTATCGCTAGCGGGAGGTACGAGCAGTACTTC,CASSIASGRYEQYF
TRBV20-1,NA,NA,TRBJ2-5,TGCAGTGCCGGACGGGACTCTTTCACCCAAGAGACCCAGTACTTC,CSAGRDSFTQETQYF
TRBV20-1,NA,TRBD2,TRBJ2-1,TGCAGTGCTAGAGATCTAGCGGGGGTTGGTAATGAGCAGTTCTTC,CSARDLAGVGNEQFF
TRBV19,NA,NA,TRBJ2-5,TGTGCCAGTGGCCAGGGGGGCTGGGGAGAGACCCAGTACTTC,CASGQGGWGETQYF
TRBV6-2/TRBV6-3,few,TRBD2,TRBJ2-5,TGTGCCAGCCGCCACGCCGGGAGGGAGACCCAGTACTTC,CASRHAGRETQYF
TRBV7-4,NA,NA,TRBJ2-3,TGTGCCAGCAGCGCCGACTATCTGGAGGGAGATACGCAGTATTTT,CASSADYLEGDTQYF
TRBV12-3/TRBV12-4,few,NA,TRBJ2-4,TGTGCCAGCACCATAACTGGCGGGTTAGCCAAAAACATTCAGTACTTC,CASTITGGLAKNIQYF
TRBV6-2/TRBV6-3,few,NA,TRBJ1-2,TGTGCCAGCAGACCACCGGGACACTATGGCTACACCTTC,CASRPPGHYGYTF
TRBV28,NA,TRBD2,TRBJ2-2,TGTGCCAGCCGTCCCGGGGGGACCGCGAACACCGGGGAGCTGTTTTTT,CASRPGGTANTGELFF
TRBV4-1,NA,NA,TRBJ2-3,TGCGCCAGCAGCCAAGAAGATCGAGGCACAGATACGCAGTATTTT,CASSQEDRGTDTQYF
TRBV28,NA,NA,TRBJ1-4,TGTGCCAGCAGTGCAGTTGACAGGCTGGCGGAAAAACTGTTTTTT,CASSAVDRLAEKLFF
TRBV6-5,NA,NA,TRBJ2-7,TGTGCCAGCAGCCCCGCCCGACAGGGGACTATTGACTACGAGCAGTACTTC,CASSPARQGTIDYEQYF
TRBV19,NA,NA,TRBJ1-1,TGTGCCAGTACCAGGCTTGCAGGGAACACTGAAGCTTTCTTT,CASTRLAGNTEAFF
TRBV7-8,NA,NA,TRBJ1-1,TGTGCCAGCAGCTTAGGGAGGTCCGGGCGGACTGAAGCTTTCTTT,CASSLGRSGRTEAFF
TRBV11-3,few,TRBD2,TRBJ2-1,TGTGCCAGCAGCCACCCTAGCGGAGTTTACAATGAGCAGTTCTTC,CASSHPSGVYNEQFF
TRBV11-2,NA,TRBD1,TRBJ2-3,TGTGCCAGCAGCTTAGCCGGGACAGGGGGCAGAGATACGCAGTATTTT,CASSLAGTGGRDTQYF
TRBV7-6,NA,NA,TRBJ1-1,TGTGCCAGCAGCTTAGATTTGGTAGCTTTGGTGGACACTGAAGCTTTCTTT,CASSLDLVALVDTEAFF
TRBV6-5,NA,TRBD2,TRBJ2-7,TGTGCCAGCAGTTACTCGAAAGCGGGAACCTACGAGCAGTACTTC,CASSYSKAGTYEQYF
TRBV18,few,NA,TRBJ1-1,TGTGCCAGCTCGCCCAAAGACGGGGCGAACACTGAAGCTTTCTTT,CASSPKDGANTEAFF
TRBV4-3,NA,TRBD2,TRBJ2-7,TGCGCCAGCAGCCCTTGGGGGGGGTACGAGCAGTACTTC,CASSPWGGYEQYF
TRBV4-1,NA,NA,TRBJ2-3,TGCGCCAGCAGCCAAGTAGCCCCTGCCCAGGCTACGCAGTATTTT,CASSQVAPAQATQYF
TRBV7-2,few,NA,TRBJ2-3,TGTGCCAGCAGCCCAGATCGCGGACTATCTGTCACAGATACGCAGTATTTT,CASSPDRGLSVTDTQYF
TRBV4-2,NA,TRBD1,TRBJ2-1,TGTGCCAGCAGCCAAGACCCGGGACAGGGGGTCAATGAGCAGTTCTTC,CASSQDPGQGVNEQFF
TRBV19,few,TRBD2,TRBJ2-3,TGTGCCAGTAGTTTACCCGGGACTAGCGGGAGAACAGATACGCAGTATTTT,CASSLPGTSGRTDTQYF
TRBV20-1,NA,NA,TRBJ2-1,TGCAGTGCTGGCCACGGAGGGCCTTTAATAGATGAGCAGTTCTTC,CSAGHGGPLIDEQFF
TRBV20-1,NA,NA,TRBJ2-7,TGCAGTGCTAGAGACTGGGGGGCCGAAAACGAGCAGTACTTC,CSARDWGAENEQYF
TRBV6-2/TRBV6-3,NA,TRBD1,TRBJ1-6,TGTGCCAGCAGTTACGTTCCGCGGACAGGGGACTCACCCCTCCACTTT,CASSYVPRTGDSPLHF
TRBV28,few,TRBD1,TRBJ1-1,TGTGCCAGCCACCCAGGGGGCGATCCCCATGAAGCTTTCTTT,CASHPGGDPHEAFF
TRBV28,NA,TRBD2,TRBJ2-7,TGTGCCAGCAGCCCTAGCGGGAGCGCCACCCTGGAGCAGTACTTC,CASSPSGSATLEQYF
TRBV6-2/TRBV6-3,few,NA,TRBJ1-1,TGTGCCAGCAGTTATCGGGGGGCGATGAACACTGAAGCTTTCTTT,CASSYRGAMNTEAFF
TRBV12-3/TRBV12-4,few,NA,TRBJ2-2,TGTGCCAGCAGCGAATTCAGTACCGGGGAGCTGTTTTTT,CASSEFSTGELFF
TRBV6-2/TRBV6-3,few,TRBD2,TRBJ2-4,TGTGCCAGCAGTGCTTCGGGACTAGCGAACATTCAGTACTTC,CASSASGLANIQYF
TRBV2,NA,TRBD1,TRBJ1-5,TGTGCCAGCGGACAGGGCGCTAGCAATCAGCCCCAGCATTTT,CASGQGASNQPQHF
TRBV7-2,NA,NA,TRBJ1-2,TGTGCCAGCAGCGCACAGGCCGGGGATTCATATGGCTACACCTTC,CASSAQAGDSYGYTF
TRBV30,NA,NA,TRBJ1-5,TGTGCCTGGAGCCAGGAGATAGGCCTAAACAATCAGCCCCAGCATTTT,CAWSQEIGLNNQPQHF
TRBV28,NA,TRBD2,TRBJ2-7,TGTGCCAGCGGCTTGACTAGCGGAACCTACGAGCAGTACTTC,CASGLTSGTYEQYF
TRBV6-2/TRBV6-3,few,NA,TRBJ2-4,TGTGCCTGTATGTGGGGGCCAGAGGACATTCAGTACTTC,CACMWGPEDIQYF
TRBV7-2,few,NA,TRBJ2-3,TGTGCCAGCAGCCCCCGGACGAGCGCAGATACGCAGTATTTT,CASSPRTSADTQYF
TRBV28,NA,TRBD2,TRBJ2-7,TGTGCCAGCAATCAACCGGGACTAGCGGCTTACGAGCAGTACTTC,CASNQPGLAAYEQYF
TRBV4-3,few,NA,TRBJ2-3,TGCGCCAGCAGCCAAGATCTCGGGAGCCGAGGAGCAGATACGCAGTATTTT,CASSQDLGSRGADTQYF
TRBV5-4,NA,TRBD1,TRBJ1-3,TGTGCCAGCAGCTTGGCCCCGGGACAGTCCTCTGGAAACACCATATATTTT,CASSLAPGQSSGNTIYF
TRBV5-8,few,TRBD1,TRBJ1-5,TGTGCCAGCAGTCCCGGGACAGGGGGGAGCAATCAGCCCCAGCATTTT,CASSPGTGGSNQPQHF
TRBV7-9,few,TRBD1,TRBJ2-3,TGTGCCAGCAGCCAGACAGGGCGCGAGGATACGCAGTATTTT,CASSQTGREDTQYF
TRBV4-1,once,NA,TRBJ1-1,TGCGCCAGCAGCCAGTACTTGGGGAAGAACACTGAAGCTTTCTTT,CASSQYLGKNTEAFF
TRBV4-1,NA,TRBD1,TRBJ2-7,TGTGCCAGCAGCCAAGGCGACAGGGACGCCTACGAGCAGTACTTC,CASSQGDRDAYEQYF
TRBV7-9,many,NA,TRBJ2-5,TGTGCCAGCAGCTTTCCCCACAGGAAGAACCAAGAGACCCAGTACTTC,CASSFPHRKNQETQYF